The 16 T cell receptor beta chains below come from one sample, sequenced in a study of T cell changes during pregnancy in multiple sclerosis. The data were produced by immunoSEQ multiplex PCR, yet TCRdb's version contains in-frame clones alone and is incomplete. The table has approximately 50,000 clones, approximately 93% seen once. Source: CD4+ T cells from peripheral blood mononuclear cells, taken in the third trimester of pregnancy. The receptors were gathered from a female donor with multiple sclerosis, enrolled in a pregnancy study.

Comment on this clone: Distinct nucleotide sequences in the sample also encode this CDR3. The chain has TRBV6-5 and TRBJ2-1, with D hard to call. This CDR3 region has 13 residues. The V gene's germline CDR1 is MNHEY and CDR2 SVGAGI. Trimming removed 2 bases from V and 4 bases from J, with 6 bases in between. CDR3 bases: TGTGCCAGCAGTTACGCCGGGTACAATGAGCAGTTCTTC. Protein sequence: CASSYAGYNEQFF.

This chain links TRBV6-5 with TRBJ2-5, with 10 nucleotides matching TRBD2. Per germline, CDR1 MNHEY and CDR2 SVGAGI. V shed 6 bases, J shed 6 bases, and the junction held 4 bases outside the gene matches. This CDR3 comprises 13 residues. The CDR3 loop is CASSLAGAQTQYF. The CDR3 DNA sequence: TGTGCCAGCAGCCTAGCGGGAGCGCAGACCCAGTACTTC.

This rearrangement joins TRBV19 to TRBJ1-3, with 8 nucleotides matching TRBD1. The CDR3 spans 14 residues. Germline CDR1 and CDR2: LNHDA and SQIVND (reference sequence). The trim removed 5 bases at V and 4 bases at J, leaving 4 bases unmatched. The CDR3 spells CASSPDRGGNTIYF. CDR3 in DNA: TGTGCCAGTAGTCCCGACAGGGGAGGAAACACCATATATTTT.

The V and J genes are TRBV7-2 and TRBJ1-5; 9 bases are a match to TRBD1. Per germline, CDR1 SGHTA and CDR2 FQGNSA. V dropped 5 bases and J dropped 5; count of bases not matched to a gene: 4. The CDR3 is 14 amino acids. CDR3 sequence: CASSAGTGHQPQHF. CDR3 coding DNA: TGTGCCAGCAGCGCCGGGACAGGGCATCAGCCCCAGCATTTT.

V is TRBV4-2 and J is TRBJ2-7, with 15 bases matching TRBD2. The CDR3 has 17 residues. Germline V lookup: CDR1 LGHNA, CDR2 YNFKEQ. V was pared by 3 bases and J by 3 bases, with 6 bases of the junction left unmatched. In DNA form, the CDR3 reads TGTGCCAGCAGCCAGGATGGACTAGCGGGAGGGGACTACGAGCAGTACTTC. It is translated as CASSQDGLAGGDYEQYF.

The rearrangement links TRBV5-1 to TRBJ1-1, with D possibly matching TRBD1 (6 bases). This CDR3 contains 16 residues. The ends were cut back, 4 bases at V and 0 bases at J, with 16 bases in the middle. Looked up from germline, CDR1 is SGHRS and CDR2 is YFSETQ. Here the CDR3 DNA reads TGCGCCAGCAGCCCTAGGACAGCCCTCCTGAACACTGAAGCTTTCTTT. Residues: CASSPRTALLNTEAFF.

This chain uses TRBV2 with TRBJ1-1; 7 bases line up with TRBD1. The ends lost 8 bases at V and 0 bases at J; junction bases unmatched: 6. Germline CDR1 reads SNHLY; CDR2 reads FYNNEI. The CDR3 consists of 14 residues. The CDR3 sequence is CASFGRGLNTEAFF. The DNA for the CDR3 is TGTGCCAGCTTCGGGAGGGGGCTGAACACTGAAGCTTTCTTT.

The chain recombines TRBV6-1 with TRBJ1-4, with D unresolved. Germline CDR1 is MNHNS and CDR2 is SASEGT. Trimming took off 7 bases at V and 6 bases at J, with 12 bases between the two ends. The CDR3 contains 13 residues. CDR3 nucleotides: TGTGCCAGCACGGGAGAGGTACATGAAAAACTGTTTTTT. It is translated as CASTGEVHEKLFF.

This chain uses TRBV28 with TRBJ2-1; 8 bases agree with TRBD2. J lost 2 bases, V lost 3 bases, and 3 bases had no gene match. The CDR3 totals 15 residues. Germline assignment: CDR1 MDHEN and CDR2 SYDVKM. CDR3 sequence reads: CASSLRRGAYNEQFF. The CDR3 bases are TGTGCCAGCAGTTTGAGGCGGGGGGCCTACAATGAGCAGTTCTTC.

This chain joins TRBV21-1 and TRBJ2-3; TRBD2, the table's D call, lacks a check against the DNA. TRBV21-1 is tagged as a pseudogene. The CDR3 length is 15 residues. CDR3: CASSRGLAISDTQYF. As DNA, the CDR3 is TGTGCCAGCAGCCGCGGACTAGCGATTTCAGATACGCAGTATTTT.

This chain uses TRBV15 with TRBJ2-4, with 9 bases matching TRBD1. The germline V gene encodes CDR1 LNHNV and CDR2 YYDKDF (reference sequence). The CDR3 totals 15 residues. V lost 0 bases to trimming and J lost 9 bases; unmatched junction nucleotides: 6. CDR3 in amino acids: CATSRDPGTGSIQYF. Here the CDR3 DNA reads TGTGCCACCAGCAGAGATCCGGGGACAGGGAGCATTCAGTACTTC.

The chain has TRBV7-2 and TRBJ2-6; D is perhaps TRBD1 (6 bases). CDR3 length: 15 amino acids. CDR1 and CDR2 from the germline V gene are SGHTA and FQGNSA. V dropped 3 bases and J dropped 2 bases, with 8 bases sitting between them. This CDR3 reads CASSLAGAGANVLTF. CDR3 nucleotides: TGTGCCAGCAGCTTGGCAGGGGCTGGGGCCAACGTCCTGACTTTC.

The chain carries TRBV7-2 and TRBJ1-2; 8 bases fit TRBD1. This CDR3 is built from 16 residues. The J segment lost 8 bases and the V segment lost 3 bases, leaving 14 bases of the junction unmatched. Per germline, CDR1 SGHTA and CDR2 FQGNSA. In DNA form, the CDR3 reads TGTGCCAGCAGCTTGGTCCGACCAGGGGGCGTCCAAGGCTACACCTTC. This gives the protein CASSLVRPGGVQGYTF.

This chain connects TRBV6-4 to TRBJ2-1; 10 bases line up with TRBD2. CDR1 is MRHNA, CDR2 SNTAGT, per germline. The CDR3 has 15 amino acids. With V trimmed by 0 bases and J by 4 bases, 0 bases remained unmatched. CDR3 DNA: TGTGCCAGCAGTGACTCAGCGGGGGGGTACAATGAGCAGTTCTTC. Residues: CASSDSAGGYNEQFF.

This clone was detected only a few times. J is TRBJ1-6 and V is TRBV5-4, with a weak D call TRBD1 (5 bases). The germline V and J ends were trimmed by 4 bases and 9 bases, with 11 bases remaining between them. This CDR3 comprises 13 residues. The germline V gene encodes CDR1 SGHNT and CDR2 YYREEE (reference sequence). The CDR3 coding sequence is TGTGCCAGCAGCGTAGGGGCTAGTTCACCCCTCCACTTT. It specifies CASSVGASSPLHF. Full variable domain (missing parts from reference TRBV5-4 and TRBJ1-6): ETGVTQSPTHLIKTRGQQVTLRCSSQSGHNTVSWYQQALGQGPQFIFQYYREEENGRGNFPPRFSGLQFPNYSSELNVNALELDDSALYLCASSVGASSPLHFGNGTRLTVT.

This clone was counted once. This sequence joins TRBV7-3 and TRBJ2-7, with TRBD2 identical over 11 bases. The CDR3 has 16 amino acids. Germline assignment: CDR1 SGHTA and CDR2 FQGTGA. V trimming: 1 base; J trimming: 5 bases; junction bases outside the gene matches: 7. The CDR3 DNA reads as TGTGCCAGCAGCTTAAAACCACTAGCGGGAGTTCACGAGCAGTACTTC. This encodes CASSLKPLAGVHEQYF.